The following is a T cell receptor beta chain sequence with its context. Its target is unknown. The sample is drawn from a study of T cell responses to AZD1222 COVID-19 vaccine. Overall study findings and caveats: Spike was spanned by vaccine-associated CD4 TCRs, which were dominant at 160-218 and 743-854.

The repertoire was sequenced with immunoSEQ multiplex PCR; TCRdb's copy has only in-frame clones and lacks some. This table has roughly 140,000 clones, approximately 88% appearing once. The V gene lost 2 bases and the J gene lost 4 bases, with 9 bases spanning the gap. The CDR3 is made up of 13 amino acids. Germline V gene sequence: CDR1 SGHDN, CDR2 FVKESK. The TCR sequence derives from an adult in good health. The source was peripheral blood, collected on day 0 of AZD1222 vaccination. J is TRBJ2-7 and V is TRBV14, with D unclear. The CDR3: CASSQYNSYEQYF. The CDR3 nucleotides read TGTGCCAGCAGCCAATATAACAGTTACGAGCAGTACTTC. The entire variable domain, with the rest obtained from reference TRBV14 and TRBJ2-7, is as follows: EAGVTQFPSHSVIEKGQTVTLRCDPISGHDNLYWYRRVMGKEIKFLLHFVKESKQDESGMPNNRFLAERTGGTYSTLKVQPAELEDSGVYFCASSQYNSYEQYFGPGTRLTVT.